What follows are 10 T cell receptor beta chains derived from one specimen sequenced in a study of CXCR3-negative and CXCR3-positive naive CD8 T cells. General study points: More hydrophobic TRB CDR3s occurred in CXCR3-positive than in CXCR3-negative naive cells.

These receptors lack a known antigen. Through 5' RACE with UMI labels, the TRB cDNA libraries were prepared. TCRdb re-analyzed the 5' RACE reads; it lists each CDR3 protein once, without DNA. Listed are about 98,000 distinct CDR3 sequences; roughly 1.1% falls within the top ten. The sequenced material came from naive CXCR3+ CD8+ T cells from blood. Described subset: CD45RO-CCR7+CD27+CD95- naive CD8+ T cells expressing CXCR3 (TNR3+). All receptors come from a human donor in good health. Some clones in this sample may be carry-over from other donors' samples.

The chain has TRBV28 and TRBJ2-5; the D call of TRBD1 rests on TCRdb alone, since no DNA is present to check it. Germline loops: CDR1 MDHEN, CDR2 SYDVKM. The CDR3 runs to 13 residues. The CDR3 is CASSQGGQETQYF.

J is TRBJ2-3 and V is TRBV7-2; the D call of TRBD1 rests on TCRdb alone, since no DNA is present to check it. This CDR3 is built from 18 residues. Germline CDR1 reads SGHTA; CDR2 reads FQGNSA. CDR3 residues: CASSFRAGGLGSTDTQYF.

The chain links TRBV28 to TRBJ1-2; the D call from TCRdb, TRBD1, cannot be confirmed without DNA. The germline V gene encodes CDR1 MDHEN and CDR2 SYDVKM. The CDR3 consists of 14 residues. This CDR3 is CASSFVRSGNGYTF.

The gene calls are TRBV12-3 or TRBV12-4 and TRBJ2-3. This CDR3 comprises 16 residues. CDR3 loop: CASSFGQHLSTDTQYF.

J is TRBJ2-1 and V is TRBV5-1; TCRdb outputs TRBD1, but without DNA this stays unchecked. This CDR3 spans 15 amino acids. Germline V lookup: CDR1 SGHRS, CDR2 YFSETQ. The CDR3 region is CASSWTGGPGDEQFF.

This chain links TRBV4-2 with TRBJ1-2; with no DNA, the TCRdb D assignment of TRBD1 cannot be verified. CDR3 length: 13 amino acids. Germline loops: CDR1 LGHNA, CDR2 YNFKEQ. CDR3 protein: CASSLGQGELWTF.

The chain is built from TRBV2 and TRBJ2-7; TCRdb calls TRBD1, which cannot be checked without DNA. The CDR3 contains 13 residues. From germline, CDR1 is SNHLY and CDR2 FYNNEI. CDR3 sequence reads: CASSDPGSDEQYF.

The chain links TRBV5-1 to TRBJ1-1. Germline CDR1 and CDR2: SGHRS and YFSETQ. This CDR3 is 14 amino acids long. The CDR3: CASSSDREGTEAFF.

The chain has TRBV6-2 or TRBV6-3 and TRBJ2-3; TCRdb names TRBD1, which stays unverified in the absence of DNA. The CDR3 runs 15 residues. Germline lookup yields CDR1 MNHEY and CDR2 SVGEGT. CDR3 loop: CASIGAGGPTDTQYF.

The V gene is TRBV5-6, the J gene TRBJ2-1; no DNA is available, so the TRBD1 call from TCRdb remains unchecked. Germline V gene sequence: CDR1 SGHDT, CDR2 YYEEEE. The length of the CDR3 is 14 residues. CDR3 region: CASTPGQTYNEQFF.